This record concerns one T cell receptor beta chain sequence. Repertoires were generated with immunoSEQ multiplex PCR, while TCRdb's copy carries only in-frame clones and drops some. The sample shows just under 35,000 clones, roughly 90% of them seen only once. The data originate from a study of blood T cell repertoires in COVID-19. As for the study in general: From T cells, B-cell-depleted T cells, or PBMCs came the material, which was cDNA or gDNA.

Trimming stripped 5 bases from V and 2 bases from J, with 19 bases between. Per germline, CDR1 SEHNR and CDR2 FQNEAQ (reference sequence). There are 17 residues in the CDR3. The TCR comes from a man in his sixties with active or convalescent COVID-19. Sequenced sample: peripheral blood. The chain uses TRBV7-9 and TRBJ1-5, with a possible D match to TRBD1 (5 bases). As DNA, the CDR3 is TGTGCCAGCAGCCTCGGGACTCTCAGGGATGGCAATCAGCCCCAGCATTTT. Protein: CASSLGTLRDGNQPQHF.